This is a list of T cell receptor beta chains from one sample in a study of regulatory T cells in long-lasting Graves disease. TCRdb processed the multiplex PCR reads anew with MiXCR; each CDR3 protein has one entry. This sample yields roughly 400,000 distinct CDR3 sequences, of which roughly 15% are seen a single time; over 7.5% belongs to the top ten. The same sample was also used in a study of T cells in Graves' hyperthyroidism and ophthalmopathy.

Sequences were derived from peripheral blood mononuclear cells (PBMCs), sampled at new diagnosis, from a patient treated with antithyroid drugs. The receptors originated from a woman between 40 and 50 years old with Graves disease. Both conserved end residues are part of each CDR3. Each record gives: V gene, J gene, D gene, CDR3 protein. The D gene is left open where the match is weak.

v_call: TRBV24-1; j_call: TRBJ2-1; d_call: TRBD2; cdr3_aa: CATSDQTSGTTYSYNEQFF
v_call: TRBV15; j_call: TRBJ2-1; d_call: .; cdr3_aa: CATSRTQDRKEFF
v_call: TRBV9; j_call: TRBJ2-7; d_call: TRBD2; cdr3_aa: CASSPTSGITYEQYF
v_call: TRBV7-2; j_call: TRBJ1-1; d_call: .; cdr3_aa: CASSLESSTEAFF
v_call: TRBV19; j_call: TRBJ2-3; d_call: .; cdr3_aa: CASKTGTTDTQYF
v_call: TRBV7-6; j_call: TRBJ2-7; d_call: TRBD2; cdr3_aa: CASSRGLAFTYEQYF
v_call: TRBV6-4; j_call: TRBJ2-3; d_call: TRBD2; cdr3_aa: CASREAGGPFRQYF
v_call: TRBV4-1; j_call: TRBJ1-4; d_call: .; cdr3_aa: CASSQEGTMTLGEKLFF
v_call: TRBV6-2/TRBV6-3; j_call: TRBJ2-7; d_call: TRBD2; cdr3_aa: CASSLPSSGRYEQYF
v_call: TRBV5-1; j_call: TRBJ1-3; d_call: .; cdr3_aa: CASSAQGGTGNTIYF
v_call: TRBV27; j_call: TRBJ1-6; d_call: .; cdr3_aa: CASSAPGPLHF
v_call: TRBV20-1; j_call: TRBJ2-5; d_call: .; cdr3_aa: CSARVYQETQYF
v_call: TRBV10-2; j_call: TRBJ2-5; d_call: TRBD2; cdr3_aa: CASSDPGTSGQETQYF
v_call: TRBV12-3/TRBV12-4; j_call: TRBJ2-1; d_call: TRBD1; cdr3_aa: CASSFDRGPYNEQFF
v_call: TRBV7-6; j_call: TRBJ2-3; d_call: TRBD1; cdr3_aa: CASSLVTGESTDTQYF
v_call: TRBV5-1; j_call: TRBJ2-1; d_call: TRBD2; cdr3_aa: CASSLYGEGLSSYNEQFF
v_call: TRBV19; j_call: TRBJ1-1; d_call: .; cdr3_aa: CASTPPWGSLNTEAFF
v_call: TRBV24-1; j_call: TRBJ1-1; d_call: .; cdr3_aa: CATSDSQGSSEAFF
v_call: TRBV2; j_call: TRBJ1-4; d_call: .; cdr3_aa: CASSERDDRGEKLFF
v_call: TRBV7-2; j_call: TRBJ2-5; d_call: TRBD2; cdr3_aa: CASSLGGSVGETQYF
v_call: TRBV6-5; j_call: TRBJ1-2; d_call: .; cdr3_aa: CASSYGRANGYTF
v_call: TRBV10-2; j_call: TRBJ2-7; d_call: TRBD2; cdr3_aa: CASRVSGSRNEQYF
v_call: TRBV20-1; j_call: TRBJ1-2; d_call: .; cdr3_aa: CSARPLGLNYGYTF
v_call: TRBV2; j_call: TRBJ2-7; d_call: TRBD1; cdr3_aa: CATSWDRAVYEQYF
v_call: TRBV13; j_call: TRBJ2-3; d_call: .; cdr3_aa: CASSTTGKDTQYF
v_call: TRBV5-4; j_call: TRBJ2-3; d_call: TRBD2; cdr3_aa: CASSPLAGAADTQYF
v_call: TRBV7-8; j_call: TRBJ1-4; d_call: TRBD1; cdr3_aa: CASSLGQGHEKLFF
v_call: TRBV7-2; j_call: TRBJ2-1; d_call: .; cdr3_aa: CASSLTLSSYNEQFF
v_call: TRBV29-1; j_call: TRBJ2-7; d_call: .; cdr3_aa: CSVFDSYEQYF
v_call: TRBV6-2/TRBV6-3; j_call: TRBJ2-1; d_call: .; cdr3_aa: CASSYGLAPYNEQFF
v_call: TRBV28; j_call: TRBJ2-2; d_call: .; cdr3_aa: CASSLSRQLNTGELFF
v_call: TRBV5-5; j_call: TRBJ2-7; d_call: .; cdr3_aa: CASSLGFTPYEQYF
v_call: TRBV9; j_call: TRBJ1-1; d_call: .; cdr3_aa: CASRLNSGVIKAEAFF
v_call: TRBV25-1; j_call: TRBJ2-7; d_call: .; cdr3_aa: CASSGQPLGEQYF
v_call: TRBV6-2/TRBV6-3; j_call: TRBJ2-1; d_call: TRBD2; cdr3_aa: CASSYGLAGENEQFF
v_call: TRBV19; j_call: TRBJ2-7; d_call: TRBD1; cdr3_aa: CASSRQGRSSYEQYF
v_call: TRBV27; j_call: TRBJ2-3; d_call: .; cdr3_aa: CASNSLGSDTQYF
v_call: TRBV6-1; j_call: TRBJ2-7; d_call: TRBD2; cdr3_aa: CASRRTGSGRGAYEQYF
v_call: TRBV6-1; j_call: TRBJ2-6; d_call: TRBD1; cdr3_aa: CASSLDRDVAGANVLTF
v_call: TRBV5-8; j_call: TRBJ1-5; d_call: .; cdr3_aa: CASSLVAVSPGNQPQHF
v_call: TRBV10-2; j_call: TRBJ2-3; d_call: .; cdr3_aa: CASSEYAGYTQYF
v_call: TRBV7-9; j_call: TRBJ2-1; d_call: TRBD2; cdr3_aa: CASSLGGGRLHNEQFF